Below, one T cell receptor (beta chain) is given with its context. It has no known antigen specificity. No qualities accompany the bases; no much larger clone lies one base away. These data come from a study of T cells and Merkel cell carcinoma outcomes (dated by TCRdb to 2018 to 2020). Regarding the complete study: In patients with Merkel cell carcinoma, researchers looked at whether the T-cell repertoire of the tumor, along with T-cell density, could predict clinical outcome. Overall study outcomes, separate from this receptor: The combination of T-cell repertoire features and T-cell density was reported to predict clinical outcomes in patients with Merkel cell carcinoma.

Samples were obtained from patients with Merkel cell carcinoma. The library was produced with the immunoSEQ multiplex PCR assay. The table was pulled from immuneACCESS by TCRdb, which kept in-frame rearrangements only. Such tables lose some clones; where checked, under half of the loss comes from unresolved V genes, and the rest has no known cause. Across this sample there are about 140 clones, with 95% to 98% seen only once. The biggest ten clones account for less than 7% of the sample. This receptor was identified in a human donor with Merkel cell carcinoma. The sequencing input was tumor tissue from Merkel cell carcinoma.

The CDR3 region reads CASRGGNYGYTF. The nucleotides are TGTGCCAGCCGTGGGGGGAACTATGGCTACACCTTC. The V and J segments used are TRBV6-5 and TRBJ1-2, with TRBD1 as a weak D call on 5 bases. V is pared back by 8 bases and J by 2 bases, with 9 bases lying between the germline termini. The CDR3 runs 12 residues from the cysteine to the phenylalanine. The CDR3 DNA has 36 bases and is translated from base 1. In the germline V gene, CDR1 corresponds to MNHEY and CDR2 to SVGAGI.